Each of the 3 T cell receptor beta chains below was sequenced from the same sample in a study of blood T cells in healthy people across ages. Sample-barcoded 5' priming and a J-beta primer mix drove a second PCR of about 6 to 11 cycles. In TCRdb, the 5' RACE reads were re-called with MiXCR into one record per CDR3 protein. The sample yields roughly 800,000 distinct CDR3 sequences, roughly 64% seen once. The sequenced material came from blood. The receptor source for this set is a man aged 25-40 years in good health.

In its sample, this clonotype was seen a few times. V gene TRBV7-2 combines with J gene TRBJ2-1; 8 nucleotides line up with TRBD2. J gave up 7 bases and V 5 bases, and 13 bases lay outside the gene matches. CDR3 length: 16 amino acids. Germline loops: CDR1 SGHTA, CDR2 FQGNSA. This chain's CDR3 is CASSPMGRGAGNEQFF. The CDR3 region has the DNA TGTGCCAGCAGCCCGATGGGGCGGGGGGCCGGGAATGAGCAGTTCTTC.

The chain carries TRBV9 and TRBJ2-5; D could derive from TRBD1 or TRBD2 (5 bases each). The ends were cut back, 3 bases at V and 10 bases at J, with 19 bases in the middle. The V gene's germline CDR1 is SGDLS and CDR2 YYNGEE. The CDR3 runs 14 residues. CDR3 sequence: CASSAWDVARDQYF. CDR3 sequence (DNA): TGTGCCAGCAGCGCGTGGGACGTAGCCAGGGACCAGTACTTC.

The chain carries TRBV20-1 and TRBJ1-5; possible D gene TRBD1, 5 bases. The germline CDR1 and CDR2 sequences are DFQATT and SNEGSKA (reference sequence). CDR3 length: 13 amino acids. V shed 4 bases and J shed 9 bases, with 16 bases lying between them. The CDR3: CSATRPGQGPQHF. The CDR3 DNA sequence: TGCAGTGCTACCAGACCCGGCCAGGGGCCCCAGCATTTT.